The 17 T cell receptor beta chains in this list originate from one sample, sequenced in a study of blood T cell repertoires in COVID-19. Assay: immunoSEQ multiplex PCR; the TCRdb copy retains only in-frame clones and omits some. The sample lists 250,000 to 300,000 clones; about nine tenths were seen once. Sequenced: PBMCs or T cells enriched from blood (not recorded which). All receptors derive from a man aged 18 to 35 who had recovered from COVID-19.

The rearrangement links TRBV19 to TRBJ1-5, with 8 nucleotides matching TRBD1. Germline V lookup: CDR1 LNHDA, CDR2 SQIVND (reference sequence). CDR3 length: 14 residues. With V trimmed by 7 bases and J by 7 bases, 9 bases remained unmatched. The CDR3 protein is CASTPDRVGQPQHF. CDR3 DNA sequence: TGTGCCAGTACCCCGGACAGGGTAGGACAGCCCCAGCATTTT. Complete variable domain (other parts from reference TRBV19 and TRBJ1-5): DGGITQSPKYLFRKEGQNVTLSCEQNLNHDAMYWYRQDPGQGLRLIYYSQIVNDFQKGDIAEGYSVSREKKESFPLTVTSAQKNPTAFYLCASTPDRVGQPQHFGDGTRLSIL.

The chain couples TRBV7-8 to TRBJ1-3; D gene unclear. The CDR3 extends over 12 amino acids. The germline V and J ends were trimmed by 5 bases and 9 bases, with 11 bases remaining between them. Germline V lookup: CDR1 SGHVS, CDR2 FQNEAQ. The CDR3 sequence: CASSPSGGTIYF. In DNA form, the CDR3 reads TGTGCCAGCAGCCCATCGGGAGGCACCATATATTTT.

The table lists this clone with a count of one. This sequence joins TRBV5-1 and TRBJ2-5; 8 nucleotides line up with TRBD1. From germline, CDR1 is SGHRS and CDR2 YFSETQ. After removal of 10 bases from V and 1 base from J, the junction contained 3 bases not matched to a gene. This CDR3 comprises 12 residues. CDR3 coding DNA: TGCGCCCCCAGGGGGCGCCAAGAGACCCAGTACTTC. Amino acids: CAPRGRQETQYF. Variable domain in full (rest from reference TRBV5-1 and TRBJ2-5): KAGVTQTPRYLIKTRGQQVTLSCSPISGHRSVSWYQQTPGQGLQFLFEYFSETQRNKGNFPGRFSGRQFSNSRSEMNVSTLELGDSALYLCAPRGRQETQYFGPGTRLLVL.

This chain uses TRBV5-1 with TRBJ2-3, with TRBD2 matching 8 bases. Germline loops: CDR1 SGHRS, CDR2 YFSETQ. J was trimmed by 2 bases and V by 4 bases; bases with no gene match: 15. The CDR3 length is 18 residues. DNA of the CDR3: TGCGCCAGCAGCAGCTACCCCGGACTAGCAGACCTCACAGATACGCAGTATTTT. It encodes CASSSYPGLADLTDTQYF.

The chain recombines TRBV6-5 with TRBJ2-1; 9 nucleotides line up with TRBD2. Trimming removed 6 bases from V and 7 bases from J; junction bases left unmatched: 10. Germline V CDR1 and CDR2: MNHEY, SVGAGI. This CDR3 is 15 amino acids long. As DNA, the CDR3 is TGTGCCAGCAGCTCCCCCGGGACTAGCAGGAATGAGCAGTTCTTC. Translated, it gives CASSSPGTSRNEQFF.

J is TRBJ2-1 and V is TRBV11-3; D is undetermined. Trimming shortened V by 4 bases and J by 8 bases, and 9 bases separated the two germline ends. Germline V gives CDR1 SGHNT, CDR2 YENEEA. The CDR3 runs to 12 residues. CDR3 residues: CASSYPSDEQFF. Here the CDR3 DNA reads TGTGCCAGCAGCTATCCTTCCGATGAGCAGTTCTTC. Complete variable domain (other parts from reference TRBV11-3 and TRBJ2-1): EAGVVQSPRYKIIEKKQPVAFWCNPISGHNTLYWYLQNLGQGPELLIRYENEEAVDDSQLPKDRFSAERLKGVDSTLKIQPAELGDSAVYLCASSYPSDEQFFGPGTRLTVL.

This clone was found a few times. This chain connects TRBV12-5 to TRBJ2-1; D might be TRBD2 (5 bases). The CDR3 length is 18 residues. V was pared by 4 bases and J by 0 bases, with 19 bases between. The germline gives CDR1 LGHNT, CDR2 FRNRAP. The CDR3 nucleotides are TGTGCTAGTGGTTGGTCCCCGGCCTCAGCGGCCTCCTACAATGAGCAGTTCTTC. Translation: CASGWSPASAASYNEQFF. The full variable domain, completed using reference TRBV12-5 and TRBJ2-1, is DARVTQTPRHKVTEMGQEVTMRCQPILGHNTVFWYRQTMMQGLELLAYFRNRAPLDDSGMPKDRFSAEMPDATLATLKIQPSEPRDSAVYFCASGWSPASAASYNEQFFGPGTRLTVL.

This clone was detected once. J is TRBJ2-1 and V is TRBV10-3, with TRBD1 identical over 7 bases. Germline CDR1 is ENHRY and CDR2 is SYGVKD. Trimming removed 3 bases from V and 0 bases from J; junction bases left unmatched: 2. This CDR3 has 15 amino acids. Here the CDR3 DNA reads TGTGCCATCAGTGATAGGGACAGCTCCTACAATGAGCAGTTCTTC. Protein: CAISDRDSSYNEQFF.

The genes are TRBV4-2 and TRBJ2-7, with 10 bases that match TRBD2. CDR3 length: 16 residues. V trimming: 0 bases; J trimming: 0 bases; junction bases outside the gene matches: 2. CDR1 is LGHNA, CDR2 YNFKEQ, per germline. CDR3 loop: CASSQESGGASYEQYF. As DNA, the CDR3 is TGTGCCAGCAGCCAAGAGAGCGGGGGGGCCTCCTACGAGCAGTACTTC.

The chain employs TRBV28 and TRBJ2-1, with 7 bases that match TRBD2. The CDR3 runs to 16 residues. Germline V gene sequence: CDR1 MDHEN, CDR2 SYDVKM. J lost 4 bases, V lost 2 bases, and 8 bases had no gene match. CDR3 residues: CASSLPSSGIYNEQFF. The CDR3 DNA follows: TGTGCCAGCAGTTTACCTTCTAGCGGAATATACAATGAGCAGTTCTTC. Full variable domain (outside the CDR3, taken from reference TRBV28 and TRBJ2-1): DVKVTQSSRYLVKRTGEKVFLECVQDMDHENMFWYRQDPGLGLRLIYFSYDVKMKEKGDIPEGYSVSREKKERFSLILESASTNQTSMYLCASSLPSSGIYNEQFFGPGTRLTVL.

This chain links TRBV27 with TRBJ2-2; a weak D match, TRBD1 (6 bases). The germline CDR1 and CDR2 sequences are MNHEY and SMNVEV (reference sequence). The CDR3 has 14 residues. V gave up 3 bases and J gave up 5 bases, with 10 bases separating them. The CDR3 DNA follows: TGTGCCAGCAGTTTGGGGGCCTCTACCGGGGAGCTGTTTTTT. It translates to CASSLGASTGELFF.

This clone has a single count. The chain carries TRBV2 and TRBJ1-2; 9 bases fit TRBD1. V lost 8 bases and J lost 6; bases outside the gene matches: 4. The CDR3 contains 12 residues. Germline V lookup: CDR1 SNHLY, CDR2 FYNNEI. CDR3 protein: CASGTGRDGYTF. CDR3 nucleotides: TGTGCCAGCGGGACAGGGAGGGATGGCTACACCTTC.

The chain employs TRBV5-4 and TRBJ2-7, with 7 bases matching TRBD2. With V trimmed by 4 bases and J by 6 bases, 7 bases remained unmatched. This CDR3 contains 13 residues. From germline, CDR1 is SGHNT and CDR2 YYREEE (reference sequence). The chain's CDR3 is CASSGEGWGEQYF. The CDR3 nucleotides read TGTGCCAGCAGCGGGGAGGGGTGGGGCGAGCAGTACTTC.

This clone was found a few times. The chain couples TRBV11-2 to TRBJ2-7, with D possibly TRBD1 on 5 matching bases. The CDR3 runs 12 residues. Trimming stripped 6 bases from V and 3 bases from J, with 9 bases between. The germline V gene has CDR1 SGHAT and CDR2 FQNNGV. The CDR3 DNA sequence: TGTGCCAGCAGGACAGAGGTCTACGAGCAGTACTTC. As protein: CASRTEVYEQYF.

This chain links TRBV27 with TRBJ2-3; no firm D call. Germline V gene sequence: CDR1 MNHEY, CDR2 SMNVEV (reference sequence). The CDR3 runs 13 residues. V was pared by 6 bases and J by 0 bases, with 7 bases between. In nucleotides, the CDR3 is TGTGCCAGCAGAGGAGTAAGCACAGATACGCAGTATTTT. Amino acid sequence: CASRGVSTDTQYF.

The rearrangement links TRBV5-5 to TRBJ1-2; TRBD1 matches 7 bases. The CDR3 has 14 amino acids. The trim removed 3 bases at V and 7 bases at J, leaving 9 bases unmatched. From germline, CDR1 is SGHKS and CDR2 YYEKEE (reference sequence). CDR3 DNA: TGTGCCAGCAGCTGGATGGAGGGGGCCTCTGGCTACACCTTC. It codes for CASSWMEGASGYTF.

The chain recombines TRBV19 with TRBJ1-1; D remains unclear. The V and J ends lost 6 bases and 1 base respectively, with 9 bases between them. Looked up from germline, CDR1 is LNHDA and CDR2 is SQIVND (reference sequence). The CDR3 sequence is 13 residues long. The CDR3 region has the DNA TGTGCCAGTAGAAAGCGGCCGAACACTGAAGCTTTCTTT. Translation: CASRKRPNTEAFF.